Listed here is a single TCR beta chain. Its antigen is not identified. Each sample yielded at least 6 micrograms of PBMC total RNA. The data originate from a study of blood T cells in healthy people across ages. Regarding the study as a whole: Unknown donor CMV status possibly confounded expanded clonotype changes. It was found that TCR beta diversity correlated strongly with the percentage of naive T cells. Diversity was estimated from one million T cells, and these estimates were considered underestimates.

With a J-beta primer mix and a sample-barcoded 5' primer, a second PCR ran roughly 6 to 12 cycles. TCRdb fed the 5' RACE reads into MiXCR, producing one record per CDR3 protein. This sample has roughly 680,000 distinct CDR3 sequences; over 20% occur once, and the top ten carry under 4%. The CDR3 covers 13 residues. The germline gives CDR1 SQVTM, CDR2 ANQGSEA. Trimming left V 3 bases short and J 0 bases short, with 8 bases between. Sequencing was done on a sample of blood. The receptor comes from a man aged 65 to 85 in good health. The chain employs TRBV29-1 and TRBJ1-1, with D maybe TRBD1 (5 bases). Here the CDR3 reads CSVDRVLNTEAFF. For the CDR3, the DNA is TGCAGCGTTGACAGGGTATTGAACACTGAAGCTTTCTTT.